This T cell receptor (beta chain) came from a study of graft-versus-host responses after intestinal transplantation. Whole-study results and caveats: GvH clones detected in recipient marrow included some appearing first in ileum or blood.

Notes on this clone: The antigen remains unidentified.

There are 15 residues in the CDR3. Per the germline V gene, CDR1 is MNHEY and CDR2 is SMNVEV (reference sequence). V lost 6 bases and J 3 bases, leaving 17 bases between the germline ends. As for time point: postoperative day 105 after intestinal transplantation (dayNNNN = postoperative day). Intraepithelial and lamina propria lymphocytes were released after the graft tissue was processed. The protocol was immunoSEQ multiplex PCR, while the TCRdb copy is restricted to in-frame clones and leaves out a portion. The sample has about 4,100 clones, approximately 87% seen once; the top ten hold 7.2%. This TCR was sampled from a human patient who received an intestinal transplant, so some T cells may come from the graft donor. This specimen consisted of ileum tissue, obtained 105 days after intestinal transplantation. This chain uses TRBV27 with TRBJ1-1, with D perhaps matching TRBD1 (6 bases). CDR3 region: CASSQKVGGYTEAFF. CDR3 nucleotide sequence: TGTGCCAGCAGCCAGAAAGTGGGGGGCTACACTGAAGCTTTCTTT.